This T cell receptor beta chain was retrieved from a study of T cell changes during pregnancy in multiple sclerosis. Looked up from germline, CDR1 is SGDLS and CDR2 is YYNGEE. V lost 0 bases and J lost 2; bases outside the gene matches: 10. CDR3 size: 18 residues. The table came from immunoSEQ multiplex PCR; TCRdb's copy has only in-frame clones and leaves some out. The sample holds around 97,000 clones, about 91% seen once. The genes are TRBV9 and TRBJ2-5; 10 bases align to TRBD2. This sequence was found in a female donor with multiple sclerosis, enrolled in a pregnancy study. The sequenced sample was peripheral blood, obtained after pregnancy. Here the CDR3 reads CASSVAPAGGLGQETQYF. CDR3 nucleotides: TGTGCCAGCAGCGTAGCCCCAGCGGGGGGGCTGGGGCAAGAGACCCAGTACTTC.